One T cell receptor (beta chain) is described in this entry. After removal of 1 base from V and 6 bases from J, the junction contained 8 bases not matched to a gene. Germline lookup yields CDR1 MGHRA and CDR2 YSYEKL. This CDR3 has 16 amino acids. This entry is derived from a study of cytomegalovirus exposure and HLA in healthy donors. Primers: 60 Vbeta forward and 13 Jbeta reverse. Libraries were prepared by immunoSEQ multiplex PCR; TCRdb keeps only in-frame clonotypes and omits some of them. The sample includes roughly 98,000 clones, approximately 76% of them seen just once. The TCR was taken from a man between 40 and 49 years old in good health and CMV-seronegative. This chain uses TRBV4-1 with TRBJ2-1; TRBD1 aligns across 8 bases. The sequenced sample consisted of PBMCs. The CDR3 loop reads CASSQGTGQTGNEQFF. The CDR3 DNA reads as TGCGCCAGCAGCCAAGGGACAGGGCAGACTGGCAATGAGCAGTTCTTC.